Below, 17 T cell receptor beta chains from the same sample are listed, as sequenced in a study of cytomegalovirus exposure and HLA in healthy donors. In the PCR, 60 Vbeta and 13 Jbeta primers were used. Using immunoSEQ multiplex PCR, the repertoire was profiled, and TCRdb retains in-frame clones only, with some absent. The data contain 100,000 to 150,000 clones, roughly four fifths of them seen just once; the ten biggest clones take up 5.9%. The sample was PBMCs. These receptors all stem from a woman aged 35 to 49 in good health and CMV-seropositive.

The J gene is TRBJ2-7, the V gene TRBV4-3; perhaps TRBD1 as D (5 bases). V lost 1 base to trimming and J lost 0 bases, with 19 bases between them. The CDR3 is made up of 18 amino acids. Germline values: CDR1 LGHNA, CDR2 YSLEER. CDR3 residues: CASSQGRVGQIASYEQYF. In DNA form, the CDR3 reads TGCGCCAGCAGCCAAGGAAGGGTGGGGCAAATTGCCTCCTACGAGCAGTACTTC.

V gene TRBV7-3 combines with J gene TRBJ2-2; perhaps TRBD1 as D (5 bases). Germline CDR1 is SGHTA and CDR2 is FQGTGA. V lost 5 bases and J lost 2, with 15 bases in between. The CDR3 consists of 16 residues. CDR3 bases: TGTGCCAGCAGCCTTTATCAGGGTGGCAACACCGGGGAGCTGTTTTTT. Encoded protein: CASSLYQGGNTGELFF. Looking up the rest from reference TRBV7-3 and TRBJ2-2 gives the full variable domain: GAGVSQTPSNKVTEKGKYVELRCDPISGHTALYWYRQSLGQGPEFLIYFQGTGAADDSGLPNDRFFAVRPEGSVSTLKIQRTERGDSAVYLCASSLYQGGNTGELFFGEGSRLTVL.

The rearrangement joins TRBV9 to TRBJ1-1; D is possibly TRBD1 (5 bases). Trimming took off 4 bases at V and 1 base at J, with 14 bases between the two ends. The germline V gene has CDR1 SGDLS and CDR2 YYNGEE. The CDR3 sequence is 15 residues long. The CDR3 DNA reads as TGTGCCAGCAGCCCGCAAGGAGGGGAGAACACTGAAGCTTTCTTT. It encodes CASSPQGGENTEAFF.

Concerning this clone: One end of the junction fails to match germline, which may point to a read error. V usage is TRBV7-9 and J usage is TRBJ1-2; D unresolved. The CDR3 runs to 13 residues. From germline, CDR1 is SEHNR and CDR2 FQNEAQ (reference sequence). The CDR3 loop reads CSSSPFTGDGYTF. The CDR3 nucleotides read TGTTCCAGCAGCCCCTTCACTGGTGATGGCTACACCTTC.

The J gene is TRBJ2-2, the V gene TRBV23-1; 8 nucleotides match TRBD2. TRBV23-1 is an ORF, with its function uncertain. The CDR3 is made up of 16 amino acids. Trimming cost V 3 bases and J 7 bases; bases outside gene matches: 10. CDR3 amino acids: CASSQGGGPRLGELFF. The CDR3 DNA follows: TGCGCCAGCAGTCAGGGCGGGGGGCCTCGGCTCGGGGAGCTGTTTTTT.

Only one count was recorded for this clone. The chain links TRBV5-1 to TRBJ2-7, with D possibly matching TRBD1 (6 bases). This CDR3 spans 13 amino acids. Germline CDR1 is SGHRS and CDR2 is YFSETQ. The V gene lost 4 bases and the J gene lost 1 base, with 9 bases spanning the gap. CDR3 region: CASSQGQSYEQYF. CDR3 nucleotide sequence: TGCGCCAGCAGCCAAGGACAGTCCTACGAGCAGTACTTC.

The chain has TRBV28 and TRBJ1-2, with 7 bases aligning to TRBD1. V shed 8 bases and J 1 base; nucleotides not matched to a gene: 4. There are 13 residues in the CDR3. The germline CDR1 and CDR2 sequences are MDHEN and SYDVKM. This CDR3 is CASATGDNYGYTF. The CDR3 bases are TGTGCCAGCGCAACAGGGGATAACTATGGCTACACCTTC.

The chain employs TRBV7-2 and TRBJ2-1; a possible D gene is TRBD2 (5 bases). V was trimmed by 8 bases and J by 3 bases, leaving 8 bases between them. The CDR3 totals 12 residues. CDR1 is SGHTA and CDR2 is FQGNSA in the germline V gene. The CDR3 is CASEGSYNEQFF. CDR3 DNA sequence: TGTGCCAGCGAGGGCAGCTACAATGAGCAGTTCTTC.

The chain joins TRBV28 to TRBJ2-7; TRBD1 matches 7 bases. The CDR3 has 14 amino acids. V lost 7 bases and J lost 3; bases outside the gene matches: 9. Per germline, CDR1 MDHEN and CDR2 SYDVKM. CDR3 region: CASTATGLIYEQYF. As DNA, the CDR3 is TGTGCCAGCACCGCGACAGGGCTCATCTACGAGCAGTACTTC.

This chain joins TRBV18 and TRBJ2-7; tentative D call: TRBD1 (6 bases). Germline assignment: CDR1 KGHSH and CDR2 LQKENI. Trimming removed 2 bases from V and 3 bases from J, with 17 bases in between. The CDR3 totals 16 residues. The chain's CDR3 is CASSPMESGQRYEQYF. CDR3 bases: TGTGCCAGCTCACCAATGGAATCAGGACAGCGCTACGAGCAGTACTTC.

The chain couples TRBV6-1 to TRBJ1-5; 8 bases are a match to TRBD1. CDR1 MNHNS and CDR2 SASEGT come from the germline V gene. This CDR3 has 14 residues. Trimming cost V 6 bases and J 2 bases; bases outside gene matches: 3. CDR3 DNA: TGTGCCAGCAGCGAGGGACAGGGCAATCAGCCCCAGCATTTT. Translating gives CASSEGQGNQPQHF.

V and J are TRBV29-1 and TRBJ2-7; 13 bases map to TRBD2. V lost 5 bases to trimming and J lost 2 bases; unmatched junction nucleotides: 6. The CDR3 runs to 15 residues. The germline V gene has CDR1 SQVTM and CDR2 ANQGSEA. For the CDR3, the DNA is TGCAGCGTTATCCCCGGGACTAGCGGGACCTACGAGCAGTACTTC. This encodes CSVIPGTSGTYEQYF.

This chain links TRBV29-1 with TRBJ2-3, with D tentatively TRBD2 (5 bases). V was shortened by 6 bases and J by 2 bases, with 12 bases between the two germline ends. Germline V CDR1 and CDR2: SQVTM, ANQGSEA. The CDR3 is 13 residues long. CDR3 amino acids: CSVGEGYTDTQYF. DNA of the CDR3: TGCAGCGTCGGAGAGGGATACACAGATACGCAGTATTTT.

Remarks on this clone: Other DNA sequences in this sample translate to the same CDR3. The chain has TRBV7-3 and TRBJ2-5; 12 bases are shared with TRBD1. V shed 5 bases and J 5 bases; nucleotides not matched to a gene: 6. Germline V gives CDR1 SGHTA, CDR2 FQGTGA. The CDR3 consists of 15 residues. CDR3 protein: CASSLGTGGRETQYF. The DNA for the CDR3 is TGTGCCAGCAGCCTCGGGACAGGGGGCCGGGAGACCCAGTACTTC.

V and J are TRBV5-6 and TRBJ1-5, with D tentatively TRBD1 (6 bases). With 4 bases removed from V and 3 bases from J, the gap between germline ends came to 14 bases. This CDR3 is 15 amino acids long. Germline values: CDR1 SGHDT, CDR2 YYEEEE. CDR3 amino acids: CASSGGQGDNQPQHF. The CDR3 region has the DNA TGTGCCAGCAGCGGGGGACAAGGGGACAATCAGCCCCAGCATTTT. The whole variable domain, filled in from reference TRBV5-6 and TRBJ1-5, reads DAGVTQSPTHLIKTRGQQVTLRCSPKSGHDTVSWYQQALGQGPQFIFQYYEEEERQRGNFPDRFSGHQFPNYSSELNVNALLLGDSALYLCASSGGQGDNQPQHFGDGTRLSIL.

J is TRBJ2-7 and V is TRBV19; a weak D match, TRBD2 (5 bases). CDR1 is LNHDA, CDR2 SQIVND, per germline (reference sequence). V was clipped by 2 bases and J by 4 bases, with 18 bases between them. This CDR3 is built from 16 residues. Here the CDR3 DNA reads TGTGCCAGTAGTATACCGGTGGAAGGGAGAGGTTACGAGCAGTACTTC. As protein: CASSIPVEGRGYEQYF.

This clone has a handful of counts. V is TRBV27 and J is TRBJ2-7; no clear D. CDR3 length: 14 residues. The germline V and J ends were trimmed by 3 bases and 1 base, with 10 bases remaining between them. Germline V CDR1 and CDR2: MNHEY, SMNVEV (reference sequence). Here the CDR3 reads CASSFQAQSYEQYF. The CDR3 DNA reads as TGTGCCAGCAGTTTCCAGGCCCAATCCTACGAGCAGTACTTC.